This T cell receptor beta chain was retrieved from a study of sequential checkpoint blockade in melanoma. The CDR3 contains 13 residues. From germline, CDR1 is SGDLS and CDR2 YYNGEE. The V end lost 7 bases, the J end lost 1 base, and 9 bases lay between the germline ends. Treatment denoted: randomized to nivolumab then ipilimumab (arm A) or the reverse (arm B). From thawed PBMCs, live CD3+CD8+ cells negative for CD19 and CD56 were sorted. Profiled with immunoSEQ multiplex PCR; TCRdb holds only in-frame clones, not every one. Of around 12,000 clones in the sample, 60% to 80% were seen once. The rearrangement uses TRBV9 and TRBJ1-3; D call uncertain. This clonotype was obtained from a human donor with melanoma. The sequencing here drew on CD8+ T cells sorted from blood (inferred from file names), taken from a patient given nivolumab and ipilimumab in sequence. The CDR3 reads CASGGKSGNTIYF. CDR3 DNA: TGTGCCAGCGGAGGGAAATCTGGAAACACCATATATTTT. Full variable domain (rest looked up from reference TRBV9 and TRBJ1-3): DSGVTQTPKHLITATGQRVTLRCSPRSGDLSVYWYQQSLDQGLQFLIQYYNGEERAKGNILERFSAQQFPDLHSELNLSSLELGDSALYFCASGGKSGNTIYFGEGSWLTVV.